The T cell receptor (beta chain) described here comes from a study of blood T cell repertoires in COVID-19. The table came from immunoSEQ multiplex PCR; TCRdb's copy has only in-frame clones and leaves some out. Of about 320,000 clones listed, 70% to 90% are singletons. The clonotype comes from a woman in her twenties or thirties who had recovered from COVID-19. Material for sequencing was PBMCs or T cells enriched from blood (not recorded which).

CDR3: CASSVDAGVGTEAFF. CDR3 nucleotide sequence: TGTGCCAGCAGCGTAGATGCGGGGGTTGGCACTGAAGCTTTCTTT. The genes are TRBV9 and TRBJ1-1; a possible D gene is TRBD1 (5 bases). This CDR3 has 15 residues. V lost 0 bases and J lost 4, with 13 bases in between. From germline, CDR1 is SGDLS and CDR2 YYNGEE. Looking up the rest from reference TRBV9 and TRBJ1-1 gives the full variable domain: DSGVTQTPKHLITATGQRVTLRCSPRSGDLSVYWYQQSLDQGLQFLIQYYNGEERAKGNILERFSAQQFPDLHSELNLSSLELGDSALYFCASSVDAGVGTEAFFGQGTRLTVV.